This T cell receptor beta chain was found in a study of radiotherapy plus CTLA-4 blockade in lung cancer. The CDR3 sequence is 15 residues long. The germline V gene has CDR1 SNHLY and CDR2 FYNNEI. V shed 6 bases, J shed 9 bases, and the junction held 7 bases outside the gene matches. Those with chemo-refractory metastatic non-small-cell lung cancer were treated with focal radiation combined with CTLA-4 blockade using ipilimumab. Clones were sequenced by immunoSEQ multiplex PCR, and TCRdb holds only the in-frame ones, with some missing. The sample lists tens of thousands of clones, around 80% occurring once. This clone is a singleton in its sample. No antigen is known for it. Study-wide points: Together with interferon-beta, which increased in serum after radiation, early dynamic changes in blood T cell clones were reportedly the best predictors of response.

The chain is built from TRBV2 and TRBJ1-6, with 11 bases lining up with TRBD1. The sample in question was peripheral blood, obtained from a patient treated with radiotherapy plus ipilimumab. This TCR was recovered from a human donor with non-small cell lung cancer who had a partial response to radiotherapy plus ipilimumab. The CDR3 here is CASSDRTGGSSPLHF. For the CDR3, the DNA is TGTGCCAGCAGCGACCGGACAGGGGGCTCTTCACCCCTCCACTTT.